This T cell receptor beta chain comes out of a study of T cells in localized non-small cell lung cancer (dated by TCRdb to 2018 to 2021). Regarding the study in general: T cell repertoires of 236 early-stage NSCLC patients were analyzed, with tumors being compared against uninvolved tumor-adjacent lungs. The mean age of the NSCLC patients was under 70 years, with about 130 men and around 100 women. The cohort comprised around 250 treatment-naïve NSCLC patients with resected, localized lung tumors. Beyond this particular receptor, the publication reports: Uninvolved tumor-adjacent lung showed the highest T cell clonality, higher than tumor, which suggests more focused antigenic responses in the uninvolved tumor-adjacent lung. Multi-region tumor sequencing was not performed, so intratumor heterogeneity could not be excluded. Longer overall survival was associated with higher T cell density in blood, whereas shorter survival was associated with higher clonality in adjacent lung. Of the top 100 tumor clones, a median of about 53 were detected in paired uninvolved adjacent lung; approximately 30 were also among that lung's top 100. Because of the exploratory design, TCR variables were selected using unadjusted p-values without false-discovery rate correction.

TCR beta CDR3 regions were sequenced from DNA using the immunoSEQ Assay. Per the source publication's procedure: T cell density was computed as TCR beta template counts normalized to usable DNA estimated by amplifying housekeeping genes. Richness was estimated using the preseqR package, with extrapolation to 400,000 templates for PBMC samples and to 120,000 templates for tissue samples. Clonality was defined by subtracting Pielou's evenness from one. To identify tissue-enriched TCRs, differential abundance testing was run on productive amino-acid clonotypes with a minimum total count of 5 and an alpha of 0.1. The Jaccard Index and the Morisita Overlap Index were used to measure how much the repertoires overlapped between compartments. TCR beta CDR3s were clustered by GLIPH together with public tetramer-defined viral CDR3s, and at least three viral sequences plus V-gene enrichment were required for viral motifs. TCRdb retrieved this table from immuneACCESS and kept in-frame rearrangements only. Not all clones are present; in checked studies, unresolved V genes account for under half, and no reason is known for the remainder. V and J calls and clone size are given by that table; D and trimming were obtained from the DNA. Here the sample has 90,000 to 100,000 clones; just over 90% occur a single time. The ten largest clones capture roughly 3.9% of the sample.

Concerning this clone itself: Its recognized antigen is unknown. No quality values exist for individual bases; no much larger clone is one base distant.

From the germline V gene, CDR1 is SQVTM and CDR2 is ANQGSEA. The CDR3 covers 13 residues, taking in both the cysteine and the phenylalanine. Of the read, only the CDR3 DNA is kept; its 39 bases are in frame from base 1. Trimming removed 6 bases from V and 6 bases from J; the gene matches leave 8 bases unexplained. At diagnosis, tumor, uninvolved tumor-adjacent lung and peripheral blood were collected and then preserved as a mix of FFPE and fresh-frozen material. For TCR repertoire profiling, the blood samples were analyzed as peripheral blood mononuclear cells. This clonotype originated in a woman aged 35 to 70 with stage II squamous cell lung carcinoma. This receptor chain uses TRBV29-1 and TRBJ2-3, with 8 bases aligning to TRBD2. Sequenced here: PBMCs, sampled before any cancer treatment. The bases read TGCAGCGTGAACGCGGGGGGCCCGGATACGCAGTATTTT. Translated, this is CSVNAGGPDTQYF.